The T cell receptor (beta chain) described here comes from a study of cytomegalovirus exposure and HLA in healthy donors. Study summary: From HLA-typed donors, an early data release held some 91 million unique TCRs.

The CDR3 spans 14 residues. The germline gives CDR1 MNHEY, CDR2 SMNVEV (reference sequence). V lost 8 bases to trimming and J lost 3 bases, with 17 bases between them. A multiplex PCR was run with 60 Vbeta primers and 13 Jbeta primers. The assay was immunoSEQ multiplex PCR, and TCRdb's table has in-frame clones only and misses some. The sample comprises fewer than 250,000 clones, roughly four fifths of which are singletons, and 10% rests with the top ten. The TCR originated in a woman between 45 and 65 years old in good health and CMV-seropositive. Sample: PBMCs. The chain has TRBV27 and TRBJ2-7; D might be TRBD1 (6 bases). CDR3 protein: CASWRQGFGYEQYF. As DNA, the CDR3 is TGTGCCAGCTGGAGGCAGGGGTTCGGCTACGAGCAGTACTTC.